This TCR beta chain was captured by sequencing in a study of cytomegalovirus exposure and HLA in healthy donors. Turning to this clone: The antigen is unknown.

Study-wide results and limits: The study recorded 150 to 200 TCR beta chains that were cytomegalovirus-associated.

CDR1 is SGHRS and CDR2 is YFSETQ in the germline V gene. After removal of 2 bases from V and 5 bases from J, the junction contained 5 bases not matched to a gene. This CDR3 is built from 14 residues. The table came from immunoSEQ multiplex PCR; TCRdb's copy has only in-frame clones and leaves some out. The repertoire holds roughly 270,000 clones, roughly 90% seen once, with approximately 0.95% in the top ten. J is TRBJ1-1 and V is TRBV5-1; 8 positions agree with TRBD1. Sequenced material: PBMCs. The TCR comes from a young woman in good health and CMV-seronegative. The CDR3 coding sequence is TGCGCCAGCAGCTTTTCCAGGGGGCAAACTGAAGCTTTCTTT. It yields the protein CASSFSRGQTEAFF.